This TCR beta chain derives from a study of blood T cell repertoires in COVID-19. Study information: Some COVID-19 samples were acute and others convalescent; all came from the United States, Italy and Spain. From T cells, B-cell-depleted T cells, or PBMCs came the material, which was cDNA or gDNA.

The germline CDR1 and CDR2 sequences are MNHEY and SVGAGI. The CDR3 consists of 11 residues. Trimming took 2 bases from V and 11 from J; bases not matched to a gene: 1. Per the study methods: Using reference gene primer amplification, nucleated cell counts were estimated. The data were produced by immunoSEQ multiplex PCR, yet TCRdb's version contains in-frame clones alone and is incomplete. V and J calls and clone size are those listed in that table; D and trimming were worked out from the DNA. The sample carries 200,000 to 250,000 clones, roughly 88% recorded once. Source material: peripheral blood. The clonotype originates from a man aged 25 to 40 who had recovered from COVID-19. The chain couples TRBV6-5 to TRBJ2-5, with 8 positions matching TRBD2. The CDR3 region has the DNA TGTGCCAGCAGTTACGCGGGGGGTCAGTACTTC. This translates into CASSYAGGQYF.